The 24 T cell receptor beta chains below were found in one sample sequenced in a study of identical twins. TCRdb re-derived calls from the 5' RACE reads in MiXCR, one entry per CDR3 protein. The profile shows more than 400,000 distinct CDR3 sequences, roughly 15% of them singletons. This sample was also put to use in a study of yellow fever vaccine responses in identical twins.

Source material: CD4+ T cells sorted from blood. The source of these receptors is a young woman in good health.

This clonotype has only a few counts. V and J are TRBV12-3 or TRBV12-4 and TRBJ1-3; maybe TRBD1 (5 bases). This CDR3 is 21 amino acids long. V was trimmed by 3 bases and J by 0 bases, leaving 27 bases between them. The CDR3 spells CASSFPFPSRQLWDSGNTIYF. The DNA for the CDR3 is TGTGCCAGCAGTTTCCCTTTCCCTTCTAGACAGCTCTGGGACTCTGGAAACACCATATATTTT.

This clonotype has only a few counts. V usage is TRBV20-1 and J usage is TRBJ1-1, with D unclear. CDR1 and CDR2 (germline): DFQATT, SNEGSKA (reference sequence). V lost 6 bases, J lost 0 bases, and 5 bases lay in between. The CDR3 contains 11 residues. CDR3 protein: CSAPMNTEAFF. The CDR3 DNA sequence: TGCAGTGCGCCGATGAACACTGAAGCTTTCTTT.

This clonotype occurred a few times. This chain uses TRBV2 with TRBJ1-1, with D perhaps TRBD1 (5 bases). Deletions cut 2 bases from V and 2 bases from J, with 9 bases between. The CDR3 length is 14 residues. Per the germline V gene, CDR1 is SNHLY and CDR2 is FYNNEI. CDR3 DNA: TGTGCCAGCAGTGAAACCAGGGCCAACACTGAAGCTTTCTTT. Amino acids: CASSETRANTEAFF.

This sequence joins TRBV20-1 and TRBJ2-7, with 13 bases aligning to TRBD2. The CDR3 extends over 14 amino acids. The germline gives CDR1 DFQATT, CDR2 SNEGSKA (reference sequence). Trimming cost V 3 bases and J 6 bases; bases outside gene matches: 5. The DNA for the CDR3 is TGCAGTGCTAGCAGGACTAGCGGGGGCGGCGAGCAGTACGTC. Translating it yields CSASRTSGGGEQYV.

This clonotype turned up a few times. The J gene is TRBJ1-2, the V gene TRBV12-3 or TRBV12-4, with a tentative D call TRBD1 (5 bases). The CDR3 is made up of 14 amino acids. Trimming removed 6 bases at V and 4 bases at J, with 15 bases between. CDR3 sequence (DNA): TGTGCCAGCAGGTCCCGCCGGGACTTCTATGGCTACACCTTC. Encoded protein: CASRSRRDFYGYTF.

The chain couples TRBV5-6 to TRBJ2-5; 11 bases are shared with TRBD2. In germline, CDR1 is SGHDT, CDR2 YYEEEE. V trimming: 5 bases; J trimming: 5 bases; junction bases outside the gene matches: 11. The CDR3 extends over 16 amino acids. The CDR3 nucleotides read TGTGCCAGCAGTCATAGCGGGAGGGCCGGCGGTGAGACCCAGTACTTC. The encoded protein is CASSHSGRAGGETQYF.

V usage is TRBV6-2 or TRBV6-3 and J usage is TRBJ2-7, with 11 bases identical to TRBD2. This CDR3 contains 15 residues. Germline CDR1 reads MNHEY; CDR2 reads SVGEGT. V was pared by 0 bases and J by 7 bases, with 5 bases of the junction left unmatched. This CDR3 reads CASSYSLAGVGEQYF. The CDR3 DNA sequence: TGTGCCAGCAGTTACTCACTAGCGGGAGTGGGGGAGCAGTACTTC.

The genes are TRBV3-1 and TRBJ2-5, with D possibly being TRBD1 or TRBD2 (6 bases each). V was trimmed by 1 base and J by 5 bases, leaving 17 bases between them. This CDR3 is built from 16 residues. Germline-derived CDR1 and CDR2 are LGHDT and YNNKEL (reference sequence). The CDR3: CASSQVVSGGRETQYF. The CDR3 nucleotides are TGTGCCAGCAGCCAAGTCGTTTCCGGGGGCCGGGAGACCCAGTACTTC.

The V gene is TRBV29-1, the J gene TRBJ2-1; 9 bases are a match to TRBD2. The CDR3 is 15 amino acids. The germline V gene has CDR1 SQVTM and CDR2 ANQGSEA. V gave up 4 bases and J gave up 8 bases; unmatched junction bases: 12. The CDR3 is CSVGRIAGDLDEQFF. DNA of the CDR3: TGCAGCGTTGGACGTATAGCGGGAGACTTAGATGAGCAGTTCTTC.

The chain uses TRBV7-9 and TRBJ1-2, with D unresolved. Looked up from germline, CDR1 is SEHNR and CDR2 is FQNEAQ (reference sequence). Trimming left V 3 bases short and J 9 bases short, with 8 bases between. The CDR3 extends over 11 amino acids. The CDR3 sequence: CASSFDVRYTF. The CDR3 DNA follows: TGTGCCAGCAGCTTCGACGTCCGCTACACCTTC.

This clonotype was counted only a few times. This chain uses TRBV28 with TRBJ2-6, with D hard to call. CDR3 size: 16 residues. The V end was cut by 5 bases, the J end by 2 bases, with 13 bases between. Germline CDR1 reads MDHEN; CDR2 reads SYDVKM. CDR3 in amino acids: CASSNILRTGANVLTF. The CDR3 coding sequence is TGTGCCAGCAGTAACATACTTAGAACTGGGGCCAACGTCCTGACTTTC.

Ten or more counts support this clonotype. The V call is TRBV12-3 or TRBV12-4, the J call TRBJ1-1; no definite D call. V was shortened by 4 bases and J by 9 bases, with 9 bases between the two germline ends. This CDR3 has 11 residues. The CDR3 is CASSSKRQAFF. For the CDR3, the DNA is TGTGCCAGCAGTTCAAAACGGCAAGCTTTCTTT.

This chain's CDR3 is CSVEPYHTEAFF. In DNA form, the CDR3 reads TGCAGCGTTGAGCCCTATCACACTGAAGCTTTCTTT. J is TRBJ1-1 and V is TRBV29-1; no reliable D call. CDR1 SQVTM and CDR2 ANQGSEA come from the germline V gene. V was clipped by 3 bases and J by 3 bases, with 8 bases between them. The CDR3 is 12 amino acids.

This chain joins TRBV5-1 and TRBJ1-2; D remains unclear. Between the trimmed V and J ends, which lost 0 bases and 6 bases, there was a span of 9 bases. The CDR3 contains 13 residues. Germline-derived CDR1 and CDR2 are SGHRS and YFSETQ. The CDR3 reads CASSLAGRDGYTF. The CDR3 DNA follows: TGCGCCAGCAGCTTGGCGGGGAGAGATGGCTACACCTTC. Full variable domain (missing parts from reference TRBV5-1 and TRBJ1-2): KAGVTQTPRYLIKTRGQQVTLSCSPISGHRSVSWYQQTPGQGLQFLFEYFSETQRNKGNFPGRFSGRQFSNSRSEMNVSTLELGDSALYLCASSLAGRDGYTFGSGTRLTVV.

This clonotype was seen more than once but under ten times. The chain links TRBV10-3 to TRBJ2-2; tentative D call: TRBD2 (6 bases). Trimming cost V 2 bases and J 6 bases, with 10 bases left between them. Germline V CDR1 and CDR2: ENHRY, SYGVKD. CDR3 length: 14 amino acids. The CDR3 spells CAISERERAGELFF. The CDR3 DNA sequence: TGTGCCATCAGTGAGCGGGAGAGGGCCGGGGAGCTGTTTTTT.

This clonotype has more than one count but fewer than ten. This chain uses TRBV29-1 with TRBJ1-2; D unclear. Germline CDR1 SQVTM, CDR2 ANQGSEA. The V and J ends lost 3 bases and 7 bases respectively, with 18 bases between them. This CDR3 spans 14 amino acids. The CDR3 DNA reads TGCAGCGTTGACATCGGAGTGTTTATAGGTGGCTACACCTTC. This sequence encodes CSVDIGVFIGGYTF. Full variable domain (outside the CDR3, taken from reference TRBV29-1 and TRBJ1-2): SAVISQKPSRDICQRGTSLTIQCQVDSQVTMMFWYRQQPGQSLTLIATANQGSEATYESGFVIDKFPISRPNLTFSTLTVSNMSPEDSSIYLCSVDIGVFIGGYTFGSGTRLTVV.

The chain has TRBV29-1 and TRBJ2-5; 12 nucleotides agree with TRBD2. The ends lost 2 bases at V and 6 bases at J; junction bases unmatched: 13. This CDR3 contains 17 residues. Germline CDR1 is SQVTM and CDR2 is ANQGSEA. CDR3 sequence reads: CSVERLAGGSNRQTQYF. The CDR3 DNA reads TGCAGCGTTGAAAGGCTAGCGGGAGGGTCGAACCGGCAGACCCAGTACTTC.

DNA of the CDR3: TGTGCCAGCAGCTTATCGGCGGTCCTGAGGGGGAATGAGCAGTTCTTC. Translation gives CASSLSAVLRGNEQFF. The chain links TRBV11-3 to TRBJ2-1, with TRBD1 as a possible D gene (6 bases). Germline V lookup: CDR1 SGHNT, CDR2 YENEEA. The CDR3 is 16 residues long. Between the trimmed V and J ends, which lost 2 bases and 7 bases, there was a span of 18 bases.

This clonotype was seen many times. The chain is built from TRBV2 and TRBJ2-7; the D gene is possibly TRBD2 (5 bases). CDR3 length: 11 residues. V gave up 8 bases and J gave up 1 base, with 6 bases separating them. CDR1 and CDR2 (germline): SNHLY, FYNNEI. CDR3 nucleotides: TGTGCCAGCTCGGGATCCTACGAGCAGTACTTC. Its translation: CASSGSYEQYF.

V usage is TRBV20-1 and J usage is TRBJ2-1; the match to TRBD2 covers 14 bases. CDR3 size: 13 residues. CDR1 and CDR2 (germline): DFQATT, SNEGSKA (reference sequence). The J segment lost 12 bases and the V segment lost 6 bases, leaving 7 bases of the junction unmatched. The CDR3 DNA follows: TGCAGTGCCCAGGGACTAGCGGGGGCTAGGCAGTTCTTC. Its protein is CSAQGLAGARQFF.

In this sample, this clonotype turned up a few times. This chain joins TRBV10-3 and TRBJ2-7; D may be TRBD1 or TRBD2 (6 bases each). The CDR3 totals 15 residues. Trimming removed 6 bases at V and 1 base at J, with 16 bases between. The germline V gene has CDR1 ENHRY and CDR2 SYGVKD. The CDR3 spells CAIRRSGGGSYEQYF. Here the CDR3 DNA reads TGTGCCATCAGACGCAGCGGAGGGGGTTCCTACGAGCAGTACTTC.

This clonotype was detected only a few times. V usage is TRBV12-3 or TRBV12-4 and J usage is TRBJ2-5; 7 positions match TRBD2. The CDR3 has 20 amino acids. Trimming removed 8 bases from V and 5 bases from J; junction bases left unmatched: 29. The CDR3 bases are TGTGCCAGCTTCCCTCAGCCAGGGTTTTTTCGGGAGGATCCGGGGGAGACCCAGTACTTC. Translating gives CASFPQPGFFREDPGETQYF.

The rearrangement links TRBV19 to TRBJ1-1; unclear D gene. The CDR3 covers 13 residues. CDR1 is LNHDA and CDR2 is SQIVND in the germline V gene (reference sequence). Trimming pared 5 bases from V and 3 bases from J, leaving 10 bases between. The chain's CDR3 is CASSYSAYTEAFF. In DNA, the CDR3 is TGTGCCAGTAGTTACTCAGCTTACACTGAAGCTTTCTTT.

There are a few counts of this clonotype. The V call is TRBV7-2, the J call TRBJ1-4; 10 bases agree with TRBD1. Germline-derived CDR1 and CDR2 are SGHTA and FQGNSA. V was pared by 5 bases and J by 7 bases, with 7 bases of the junction left unmatched. CDR3 length: 15 residues. The CDR3 bases are TGTGCCAGCAGCCCACGGGACAGGGGTTCTGAAAAACTGTTTTTT. It is translated as CASSPRDRGSEKLFF.